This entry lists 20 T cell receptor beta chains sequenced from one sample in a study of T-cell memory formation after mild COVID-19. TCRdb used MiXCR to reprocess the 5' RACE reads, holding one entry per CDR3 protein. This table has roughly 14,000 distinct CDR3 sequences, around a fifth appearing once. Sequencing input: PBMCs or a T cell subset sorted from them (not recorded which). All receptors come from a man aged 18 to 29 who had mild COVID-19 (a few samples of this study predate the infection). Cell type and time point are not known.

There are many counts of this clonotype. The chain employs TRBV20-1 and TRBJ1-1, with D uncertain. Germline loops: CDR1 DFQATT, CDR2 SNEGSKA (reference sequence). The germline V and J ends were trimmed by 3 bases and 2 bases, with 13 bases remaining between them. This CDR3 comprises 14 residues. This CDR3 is CSASAQARNTEAFF. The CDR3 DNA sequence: TGCAGTGCTAGCGCGCAGGCTAGAAACACTGAAGCTTTCTTT.

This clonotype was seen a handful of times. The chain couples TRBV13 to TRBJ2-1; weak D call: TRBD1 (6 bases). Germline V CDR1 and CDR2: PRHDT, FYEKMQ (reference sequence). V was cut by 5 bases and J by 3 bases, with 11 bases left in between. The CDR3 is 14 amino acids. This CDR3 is CASSGRDNYNEQFF. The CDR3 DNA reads TGTGCCAGCAGCGGCCGGGACAACTACAATGAGCAGTTCTTC.

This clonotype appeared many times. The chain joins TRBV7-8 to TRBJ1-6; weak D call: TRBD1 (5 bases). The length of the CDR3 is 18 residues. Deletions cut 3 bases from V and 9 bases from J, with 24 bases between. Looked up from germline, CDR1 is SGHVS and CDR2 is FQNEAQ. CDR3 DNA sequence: TGTGCCAGCAGCTTGAGGGGAGCGGGGTTGGAAAGCTTTTCACCCCTCCACTTT. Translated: CASSLRGAGLESFSPLHF.

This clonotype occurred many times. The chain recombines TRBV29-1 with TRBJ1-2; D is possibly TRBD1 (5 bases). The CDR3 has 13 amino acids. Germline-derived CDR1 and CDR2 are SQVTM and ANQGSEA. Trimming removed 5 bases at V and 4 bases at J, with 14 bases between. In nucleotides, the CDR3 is TGCAGCGTTAATCTGGGGCAGCCCTATGGCTACACCTTC. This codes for CSVNLGQPYGYTF.

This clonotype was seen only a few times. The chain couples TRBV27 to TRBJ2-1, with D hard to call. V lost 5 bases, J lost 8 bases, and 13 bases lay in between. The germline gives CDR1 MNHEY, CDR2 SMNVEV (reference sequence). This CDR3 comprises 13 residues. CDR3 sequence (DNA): TGTGCCAGCAGTACCCCGGTCCTCGATGAGCAGTTCTTC. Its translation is CASSTPVLDEQFF.

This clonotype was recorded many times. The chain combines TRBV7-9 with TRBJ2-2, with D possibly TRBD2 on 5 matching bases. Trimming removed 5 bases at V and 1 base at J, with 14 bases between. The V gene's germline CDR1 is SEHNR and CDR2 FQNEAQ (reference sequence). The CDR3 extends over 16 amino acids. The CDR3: CASSKIALLNTGELFF. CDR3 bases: TGTGCCAGCAGCAAGATAGCGCTACTGAACACCGGGGAGCTGTTTTTT. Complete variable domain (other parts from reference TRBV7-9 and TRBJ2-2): DTGVSQNPRHKITKRGQNVTFRCDPISEHNRLYWYRQTLGQGPEFLTYFQNEAQLEKSRLLSDRFSAERPKGSFSTLEIQRTEQGDSAMYLCASSKIALLNTGELFFGEGSRLTVL.

CDR3 loop: CASSQDYFPIRDTEAFF. The CDR3 bases are TGCGCCAGCAGCCAAGATTATTTCCCAATTAGGGACACTGAAGCTTTCTTT. V is TRBV4-3 and J is TRBJ1-1; D uncertain. Germline V gene data show CDR1 as LGHNA and CDR2 as YSLEER. Trimming took off 0 bases at V and 3 bases at J, with 17 bases between the two ends. This CDR3 is 17 amino acids long.

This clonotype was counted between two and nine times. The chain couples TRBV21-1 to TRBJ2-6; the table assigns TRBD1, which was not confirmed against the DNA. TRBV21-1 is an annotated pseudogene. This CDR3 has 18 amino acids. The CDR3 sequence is CASRKSTGRLSGANVLTF. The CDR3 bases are TGTGCCAGCAGGAAATCTACGGGACGCCTCTCTGGGGCCAACGTCCTGACTTTC.

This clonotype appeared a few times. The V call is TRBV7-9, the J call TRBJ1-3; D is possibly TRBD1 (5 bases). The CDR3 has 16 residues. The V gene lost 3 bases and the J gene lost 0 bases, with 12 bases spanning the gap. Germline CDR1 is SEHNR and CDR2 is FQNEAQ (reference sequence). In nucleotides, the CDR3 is TGTGCCAGCAGCTTCCCCGAGACAGCCTCTGGAAACACCATATATTTT. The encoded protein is CASSFPETASGNTIYF. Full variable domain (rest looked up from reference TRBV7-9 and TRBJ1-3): DTGVSQNPRHKITKRGQNVTFRCDPISEHNRLYWYRQTLGQGPEFLTYFQNEAQLEKSRLLSDRFSAERPKGSFSTLEIQRTEQGDSAMYLCASSFPETASGNTIYFGEGSWLTVV.

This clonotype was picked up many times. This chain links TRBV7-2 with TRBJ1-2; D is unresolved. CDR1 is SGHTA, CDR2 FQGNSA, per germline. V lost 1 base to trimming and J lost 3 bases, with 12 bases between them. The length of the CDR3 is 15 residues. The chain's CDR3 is CASSLGLGRYYGYTF. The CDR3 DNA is TGTGCCAGCAGCTTAGGGCTGGGGAGATACTATGGCTACACCTTC.

CDR3 bases: TGCGCCAGCAGCTTAGTCCCCGGGGTTGACATTCAGTACTTC. Amino acids: CASSLVPGVDIQYF. V and J are TRBV5-1 and TRBJ2-4; weak D call: TRBD2 (5 bases). Germline V gene sequence: CDR1 SGHRS, CDR2 YFSETQ. Trimming left V 2 bases short and J 8 bases short, with 14 bases between. This CDR3 region has 14 residues.

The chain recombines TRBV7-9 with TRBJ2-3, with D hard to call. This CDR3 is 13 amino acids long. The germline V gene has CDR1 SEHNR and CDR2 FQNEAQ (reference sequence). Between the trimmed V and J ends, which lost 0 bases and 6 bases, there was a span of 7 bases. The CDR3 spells CASSLAQRDTQYF. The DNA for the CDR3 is TGTGCCAGCAGCTTAGCGCAAAGGGATACGCAGTATTTT.

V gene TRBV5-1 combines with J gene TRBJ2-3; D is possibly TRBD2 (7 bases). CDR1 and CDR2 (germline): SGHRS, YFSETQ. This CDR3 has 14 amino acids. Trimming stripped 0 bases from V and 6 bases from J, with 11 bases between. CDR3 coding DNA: TGCGCCAGCAGCTTGGCCTGGGGGGGCGATACGCAGTATTTT. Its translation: CASSLAWGGDTQYF.

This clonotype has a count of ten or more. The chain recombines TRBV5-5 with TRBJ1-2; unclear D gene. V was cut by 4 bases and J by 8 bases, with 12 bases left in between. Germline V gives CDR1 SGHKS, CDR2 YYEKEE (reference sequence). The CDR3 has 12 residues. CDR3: CASSLETLGYTF. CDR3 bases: TGTGCCAGCAGCCTGGAGACTTTAGGCTACACCTTC.

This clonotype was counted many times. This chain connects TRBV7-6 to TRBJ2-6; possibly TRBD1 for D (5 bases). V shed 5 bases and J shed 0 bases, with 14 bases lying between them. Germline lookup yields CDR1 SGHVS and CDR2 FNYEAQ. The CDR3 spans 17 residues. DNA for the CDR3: TGTGCCAGCAGCCGTCCCAAAGGGGTCTCTGGGGCCAACGTCCTGACTTTC. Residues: CASSRPKGVSGANVLTF.

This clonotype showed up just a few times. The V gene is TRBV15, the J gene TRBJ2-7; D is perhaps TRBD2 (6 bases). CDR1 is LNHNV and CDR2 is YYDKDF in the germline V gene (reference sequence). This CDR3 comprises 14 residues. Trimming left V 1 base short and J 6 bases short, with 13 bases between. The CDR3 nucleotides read TGTGCCACCAGCAGAGTAGCGGATTCTTCCGAGCAGTACTTC. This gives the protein CATSRVADSSEQYF.

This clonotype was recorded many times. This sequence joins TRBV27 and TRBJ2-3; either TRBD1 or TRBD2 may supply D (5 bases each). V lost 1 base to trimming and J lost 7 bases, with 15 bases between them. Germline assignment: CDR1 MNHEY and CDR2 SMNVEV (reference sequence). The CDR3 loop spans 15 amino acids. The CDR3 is CASSLLGPRVHTQYF. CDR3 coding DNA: TGTGCCAGCAGTTTATTGGGACCCAGGGTACATACGCAGTATTTT.

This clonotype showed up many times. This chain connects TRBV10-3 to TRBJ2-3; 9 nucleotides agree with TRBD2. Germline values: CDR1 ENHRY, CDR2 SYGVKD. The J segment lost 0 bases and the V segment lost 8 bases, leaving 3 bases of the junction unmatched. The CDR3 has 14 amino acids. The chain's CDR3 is CAIRLAESTDTQYF. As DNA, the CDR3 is TGTGCCATCCGACTAGCGGAGAGCACAGATACGCAGTATTTT.

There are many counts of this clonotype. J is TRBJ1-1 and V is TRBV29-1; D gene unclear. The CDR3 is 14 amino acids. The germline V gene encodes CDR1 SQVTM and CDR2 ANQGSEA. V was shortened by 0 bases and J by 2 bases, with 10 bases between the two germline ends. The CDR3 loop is CSVEEGKVNTEAFF. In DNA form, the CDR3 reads TGCAGCGTTGAAGAAGGCAAAGTCAACACTGAAGCTTTCTTT.

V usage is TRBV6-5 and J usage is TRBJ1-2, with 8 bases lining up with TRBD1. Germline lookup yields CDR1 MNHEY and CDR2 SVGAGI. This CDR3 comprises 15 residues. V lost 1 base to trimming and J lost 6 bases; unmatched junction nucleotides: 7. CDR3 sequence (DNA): TGTGCCAGCAGTTACTTCCCCGGGACAGGTGATGGCTACACCTTC. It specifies CASSYFPGTGDGYTF.